The 32 T cell receptor beta chains given below trace back to one sample, sequenced in a study of Ad26.COV2.S vaccination and SARS-CoV-2 variants. The treatment is: some 20 received Ad26.COV2.S at low or high dose, single or two shots; roughly five received placebo; per-sample allocation not given. Following the first vaccine or placebo injection, samples were taken on day 63. Assay: immunoSEQ multiplex PCR; the TCRdb copy retains only in-frame clones and omits some. The sample lists about 410,000 clones; 92% were seen once. This specimen was peripheral blood, taken in a trial of Ad26.COV2.S vaccine versus placebo. These receptors were obtained from a person aged 18 to 59 who received the Ad26.COV2.S COVID-19 vaccine or a placebo.

The chain is built from TRBV7-9 and TRBJ2-5; weak D call: TRBD2 (6 bases). The CDR3 is 13 amino acids. V shed 5 bases and J shed 1 base, with 8 bases lying between them. Germline assignment: CDR1 SEHNR and CDR2 FQNEAQ (reference sequence). The CDR3 loop reads CASSPTSQETQYF. DNA for the CDR3: TGTGCCAGCAGCCCGACTAGCCAAGAGACCCAGTACTTC.

In its sample, this clone was seen once. This chain connects TRBV5-1 to TRBJ2-2; TRBD1 agrees at 10 bases. CDR1 and CDR2 (germline): SGHRS, YFSETQ. Trimming took 4 bases from V and 6 from J; bases not matched to a gene: 9. The CDR3 length is 16 residues. The CDR3: CASSAKTGGFPGELFF. The DNA of the CDR3 is TGCGCCAGCAGCGCGAAGACAGGGGGCTTCCCCGGGGAGCTGTTTTTT.

About this clone: This sample also contains other DNA sequences that code for the same CDR3. The V and J genes are TRBV5-1 and TRBJ2-7, with D uncertain. Between the trimmed V and J ends, which lost 0 bases and 0 bases, there was a span of 4 bases. The V gene's germline CDR1 is SGHRS and CDR2 YFSETQ. This CDR3 spans 13 amino acids. The CDR3 loop is CASSLAGSYEQYF. The CDR3 bases are TGCGCCAGCAGCTTGGCAGGCTCCTACGAGCAGTACTTC.

The rearrangement links TRBV14 to TRBJ1-2, with D tentatively TRBD1 (6 bases). Germline values: CDR1 SGHDN, CDR2 FVKESK. The V end lost 1 base, the J end lost 8 bases, and 11 bases lay between the germline ends. The CDR3 contains 13 residues. CDR3 loop: CASSQAGARGYTF. CDR3 nucleotide sequence: TGTGCCAGCAGCCAAGCAGGGGCACGGGGCTACACCTTC. Full variable domain (outside the CDR3, taken from reference TRBV14 and TRBJ1-2): EAGVTQFPSHSVIEKGQTVTLRCDPISGHDNLYWYRRVMGKEIKFLLHFVKESKQDESGMPNNRFLAERTGGTYSTLKVQPAELEDSGVYFCASSQAGARGYTFGSGTRLTVV.

The rearrangement links TRBV19 to TRBJ1-5, with D possibly being TRBD1 (6 bases). The CDR3 has 16 residues. CDR1 is LNHDA and CDR2 is SQIVND in the germline V gene (reference sequence). With 2 bases removed from V and 3 bases from J, the gap between germline ends came to 14 bases. This CDR3 reads CASSIQGIWTNQPQHF. The CDR3 bases are TGTGCCAGTAGTATACAGGGGATTTGGACCAATCAGCCCCAGCATTTT.

This clone was detected only once. This chain uses TRBV9 with TRBJ2-7; TRBD1 matches at 8 bases. This CDR3 is 15 amino acids long. With 4 bases clipped from V and 2 bases from J, the junction kept 8 bases outside the gene matches. From germline, CDR1 is SGDLS and CDR2 YYNGEE. CDR3 in DNA: TGTGCCAGCAGCCCCGGACAGGGTCAGGCCTACGAGCAGTACTTC. Its protein is CASSPGQGQAYEQYF.

The V and J genes are TRBV6-5 and TRBJ2-7; D is perhaps TRBD2 (6 bases). The CDR3 runs to 13 residues. V was pared by 6 bases and J by 4 bases, with 13 bases between. Germline CDR1 MNHEY, CDR2 SVGAGI. The CDR3 DNA follows: TGTGCCAGCAGCGGACTTCGGGGGTACGAGCAGTACTTC. Its translation is CASSGLRGYEQYF.

Here the CDR3 DNA reads TGTGCCAGTAGTCCCGATTCGGGGAGTCTGAGCTACGAGCAGTACTTC. It is translated as CASSPDSGSLSYEQYF. V usage is TRBV19 and J usage is TRBJ2-7, with D possibly being TRBD2 (5 bases). CDR3 length: 16 residues. V was clipped by 5 bases and J by 3 bases, with 20 bases between them. Germline values: CDR1 LNHDA, CDR2 SQIVND (reference sequence).

The chain has TRBV5-4 and TRBJ1-2; possibly TRBD1 for D (5 bases). This CDR3 is built from 12 residues. Germline V lookup: CDR1 SGHNT, CDR2 YYREEE (reference sequence). Trimming removed 7 bases at V and 4 bases at J, with 11 bases between. In DNA, the CDR3 is TGTGCCAGCTTCACAGGCCTCTATGGCTACACCTTC. Protein product: CASFTGLYGYTF.

The V and J genes are TRBV7-2 and TRBJ1-2; D remains ambiguous. V was trimmed by 5 bases and J by 2 bases, leaving 6 bases between them. Germline-derived CDR1 and CDR2 are SGHTA and FQGNSA. The CDR3 spans 12 residues. The CDR3 loop is CASSRANYGYTF. CDR3 coding DNA: TGTGCCAGCAGCCGCGCGAACTATGGCTACACCTTC.

The chain is built from TRBV11-3 and TRBJ2-5, with TRBD1 matching over 8 bases. CDR3 length: 15 residues. Looked up from germline, CDR1 is SGHNT and CDR2 is YENEEA. V was pared by 1 base and J by 4 bases, with 5 bases of the junction left unmatched. CDR3 region: CASSLGAGGLETQYF. CDR3 sequence (DNA): TGTGCCAGCAGCTTAGGGGCAGGGGGCTTAGAGACCCAGTACTTC.

This chain connects TRBV6-2 or TRBV6-3 to TRBJ2-5; TRBD1 aligns across 9 bases. Germline-derived CDR1 and CDR2 are MNHEY and SVGEGT. J gave up 5 bases and V 5 bases, and 12 bases lay outside the gene matches. The CDR3 is 16 amino acids. The CDR3 DNA sequence: TGTGCCAGCAGTCGCCGGGACAGGGTAGATTTGGAGACCCAGTACTTC. Protein: CASSRRDRVDLETQYF.

The chain is built from TRBV6-2 or TRBV6-3 and TRBJ2-7; TRBD1 agrees at 9 bases. Trimming removed 2 bases from V and 3 bases from J; junction bases left unmatched: 5. The germline V gene has CDR1 MNHEY and CDR2 SVGEGT. The CDR3 has 15 residues. Here the CDR3 reads CASSYGTGFNYEQYF. The CDR3 coding sequence is TGTGCCAGCAGTTACGGGACAGGGTTCAACTACGAGCAGTACTTC.

The chain has TRBV28 and TRBJ1-4; possibly TRBD1 for D (5 bases). Germline CDR1 and CDR2: MDHEN and SYDVKM. This CDR3 is built from 16 residues. V was clipped by 5 bases and J by 2 bases, with 15 bases between them. As DNA, the CDR3 is TGTGCCAGCAGTCGAGGAGGGGCGGAGACTAATGAAAAACTGTTTTTT. Its translation: CASSRGGAETNEKLFF.

Concerning this clone itself: Compared with germline, one end of the junction differs, possibly owing to a read error. The chain employs TRBV3-1 (or the pseudogene TRBV3-2) and TRBJ1-2, with 7 nucleotides matching TRBD1. The CDR3 spans 17 residues. Germline assignment: CDR1 LGHDT and CDR2 YNNKEL (reference sequence). The CDR3: CASSQGEGAPANYGYTF. CDR3 DNA sequence: TGTGCCAGCAGTCAAGGGGAGGGGGCGCCGGCTAACTATGGCTACACCTTC.

V gene TRBV7-9 combines with J gene TRBJ2-5; D is ambiguous. Trimming removed 0 bases at V and 6 bases at J, with 11 bases between. The CDR3 runs to 14 residues. The germline CDR1 and CDR2 sequences are SEHNR and FQNEAQ (reference sequence). The CDR3 DNA reads as TGTGCCAGCAGCTTAGCTCGAGGCGTTCAGACCCAGTACTTC. Its protein product is CASSLARGVQTQYF.

This sequence joins TRBV5-1 and TRBJ2-7; tentatively, D is TRBD1 (5 bases). The V gene's germline CDR1 is SGHRS and CDR2 YFSETQ. The CDR3 has 16 residues. V lost 4 bases and J lost 0, with 17 bases in between. The CDR3 DNA reads TGCGCCAGCAGCCCCCGTATCGACAGAGTCTCCTACGAGCAGTACTTC. Amino acid sequence: CASSPRIDRVSYEQYF.

Turning to this clone: The same CDR3 is also encoded by other DNA sequences in this sample. The chain joins TRBV27 to TRBJ2-7; 8 nucleotides line up with TRBD1. CDR3 length equals 13 residues. Per germline, CDR1 MNHEY and CDR2 SMNVEV (reference sequence). Trimming took 3 bases from V and 4 from J; bases not matched to a gene: 2. The CDR3 region has the DNA TGTGCCAGCAGTTTGCAGGGGGCGTACGAGCAGTACTTC. Residues: CASSLQGAYEQYF.

The chain joins TRBV30 to TRBJ1-5; D call uncertain. Per germline, CDR1 GTSNPN and CDR2 SVGIG (reference sequence). CDR3 size: 15 residues. V was clipped by 0 bases and J by 2 bases, with 11 bases between them. The CDR3 DNA follows: TGTGCCTGGAGTGTAGGAGGCGGAGGCAATCAGCCCCAGCATTTT. Translation: CAWSVGGGGNQPQHF. Complete variable domain (other parts from reference TRBV30 and TRBJ1-5): SQTIHQWPATLVQPVGSPLSLECTVEGTSNPNLYWYRQAAGRGLQLLFYSVGIGQISSEVPQNLSASRPQDRQFILSSKKLLLSDSGFYLCAWSVGGGGNQPQHFGDGTRLSIL.

The CDR3 coding sequence is TGTGCCAGCAGTTGGGGGACAGATAACACCGGGGAGCTGTTTTTT. Translation: CASSWGTDNTGELFF. The chain employs TRBV28 and TRBJ2-2; TRBD1 agrees at 7 bases. The trim removed 4 bases at V and 2 bases at J, leaving 4 bases unmatched. The CDR3 runs to 15 residues. CDR1 is MDHEN, CDR2 SYDVKM, per germline.

This chain connects TRBV7-9 to TRBJ2-1; D gene unclear. Deletions cut 3 bases from V and 4 bases from J, with 13 bases between. The germline gives CDR1 SEHNR, CDR2 FQNEAQ (reference sequence). The CDR3 has 15 residues. The chain's CDR3 is CASSFLRGSYNEQFF. CDR3 nucleotides: TGTGCCAGCAGCTTCCTCCGTGGCAGTTACAATGAGCAGTTCTTC. Using reference TRBV7-9 and TRBJ2-1 for the parts outside the CDR3, the full variable domain is DTGVSQNPRHKITKRGQNVTFRCDPISEHNRLYWYRQTLGQGPEFLTYFQNEAQLEKSRLLSDRFSAERPKGSFSTLEIQRTEQGDSAMYLCASSFLRGSYNEQFFGPGTRLTVL.

V usage is TRBV5-1 and J usage is TRBJ2-2, with 7 bases identical to TRBD1. This CDR3 has 14 residues. The junction had 9 bases not matched to a gene; V was cut back by 8 bases and J by 5 bases. Germline assignment: CDR1 SGHRS and CDR2 YFSETQ. DNA for the CDR3: TGCGCCAGTGGACAGGACGTTCGGACCGGGGAGCTGTTTTTT. Translation: CASGQDVRTGELFF.

This chain joins TRBV7-8 and TRBJ2-3; 7 positions agree with TRBD2. The CDR3 consists of 15 residues. V was pared by 4 bases and J by 1 base, with 5 bases of the junction left unmatched. Germline-derived CDR1 and CDR2 are SGHVS and FQNEAQ. CDR3 in DNA: TGTGCCAGCAGCTCTAGCGGTGGCGGCACAGATACGCAGTATTTT. Translation gives CASSSSGGGTDTQYF. Using reference TRBV7-8 and TRBJ2-3 for the parts outside the CDR3, the full variable domain is GAGVSQSPRYKVAKRGQDVALRCDPISGHVSLFWYQQALGQGPEFLTYFQNEAQLDKSGLPSDRFFAERPEGSVSTLKIQRTQQEDSAVYLCASSSSGGGTDTQYFGPGTRLTVL.

To note about this clone: Other DNA sequences in this specimen translate into the identical CDR3. The rearrangement links TRBV6-2 or TRBV6-3 to TRBJ1-5, with 8 bases identical to TRBD1. Germline V lookup: CDR1 MNHEY, CDR2 SVGEGT. The CDR3 totals 15 residues. V dropped 5 bases and J dropped 2; count of bases not matched to a gene: 5. This CDR3 reads CASSPLDRGNQPQHF. The CDR3, as DNA: TGTGCCAGCAGTCCGTTGGACAGGGGCAATCAGCCCCAGCATTTT.

The V and J genes are TRBV7-2 and TRBJ2-3, with 10 bases identical to TRBD2. Germline loops: CDR1 SGHTA, CDR2 FQGNSA. This CDR3 is 14 amino acids long. V gave up 7 bases and J gave up 2 bases; unmatched junction bases: 3. DNA of the CDR3: TGTGCCAGCACACTAGCGGGACCCACAGATACGCAGTATTTT. Its translation is CASTLAGPTDTQYF.

In regard to this clone: Other DNA variants within this sample encode the same CDR3. The V gene is TRBV20-1, the J gene TRBJ1-1; perhaps TRBD1 as D (5 bases). The CDR3 extends over 11 amino acids. The germline CDR1 and CDR2 sequences are DFQATT and SNEGSKA (reference sequence). Trimming removed 3 bases from V and 3 bases from J, with 5 bases in between. CDR3 sequence: CSASRDTEAFF. The DNA of the CDR3 is TGCAGTGCTAGCAGGGACACTGAAGCTTTCTTT.

The chain joins TRBV7-2 to TRBJ1-1, with TRBD1 matching 7 bases. Trimming cost V 8 bases and J 2 bases; bases outside gene matches: 2. The CDR3 covers 12 residues. Germline loops: CDR1 SGHTA, CDR2 FQGNSA. DNA for the CDR3: TGTGCCAGCCGGGACAGAAACACTGAAGCTTTCTTT. This encodes CASRDRNTEAFF.

The table lists this clone with a count of one. The V gene is TRBV7-9, the J gene TRBJ1-1, with D possibly matching TRBD1 (5 bases). CDR1 and CDR2 (germline): SEHNR, FQNEAQ (reference sequence). The CDR3 has 15 amino acids. Deletions cut 5 bases from V and 1 base from J, with 14 bases between. The CDR3 DNA follows: TGTGCCAGCAGCCCCCTAGGGGCCAAGAACACTGAAGCTTTCTTT. Its translation is CASSPLGAKNTEAFF.

J is TRBJ2-7 and V is TRBV30, with D hard to call. The CDR3 extends over 15 amino acids. The germline V and J ends were trimmed by 0 bases and 6 bases, with 18 bases remaining between them. Germline V lookup: CDR1 GTSNPN, CDR2 SVGIG (reference sequence). CDR3 nucleotides: TGTGCCTGGAGTGTAGGTTCTGGGGTACCGAGCGAGCAGTACTTC. Protein: CAWSVGSGVPSEQYF.

V and J are TRBV25-1 and TRBJ1-1; D gene ambiguous. This CDR3 comprises 12 residues. Germline-derived CDR1 and CDR2 are MGHDK and SYGVNS. The V gene lost 3 bases and the J gene lost 6 bases, with 8 bases spanning the gap. CDR3 residues: CASSDYPAEAFF. CDR3 nucleotides: TGTGCCAGCAGTGACTATCCAGCTGAAGCTTTCTTT. Variable domain in full (rest from reference TRBV25-1 and TRBJ1-1): EADIYQTPRYLVIGTGKKITLECSQTMGHDKMYWYQQDPGMELHLIHYSYGVNSTEKGDLSSESTVSRIRTEHFPLTLESARPSHTSQYLCASSDYPAEAFFGQGTRLTVV.

This chain uses TRBV4-3 with TRBJ1-4; 8 bases are a match to TRBD1. Per germline, CDR1 LGHNA and CDR2 YSLEER. CDR3 length equals 16 residues. The V gene end was trimmed by 3 bases and the J gene end by 5 bases; junction bases not matched to a gene: 8. The DNA of the CDR3 is TGCGCCAGCAGCCACGGAATTACAGGGGGAAATGAAAAACTGTTTTTT. It specifies CASSHGITGGNEKLFF.

The V call is TRBV30, the J call TRBJ1-2; D gene unclear. CDR1 is GTSNPN, CDR2 SVGIG, per germline (reference sequence). CDR3 length: 13 residues. Between the trimmed V and J ends, which lost 5 bases and 3 bases, there was a span of 13 bases. The CDR3 sequence is CAWLVKPHYGYTF. The CDR3 DNA reads as TGTGCCTGGCTGGTGAAGCCCCACTATGGCTACACCTTC.